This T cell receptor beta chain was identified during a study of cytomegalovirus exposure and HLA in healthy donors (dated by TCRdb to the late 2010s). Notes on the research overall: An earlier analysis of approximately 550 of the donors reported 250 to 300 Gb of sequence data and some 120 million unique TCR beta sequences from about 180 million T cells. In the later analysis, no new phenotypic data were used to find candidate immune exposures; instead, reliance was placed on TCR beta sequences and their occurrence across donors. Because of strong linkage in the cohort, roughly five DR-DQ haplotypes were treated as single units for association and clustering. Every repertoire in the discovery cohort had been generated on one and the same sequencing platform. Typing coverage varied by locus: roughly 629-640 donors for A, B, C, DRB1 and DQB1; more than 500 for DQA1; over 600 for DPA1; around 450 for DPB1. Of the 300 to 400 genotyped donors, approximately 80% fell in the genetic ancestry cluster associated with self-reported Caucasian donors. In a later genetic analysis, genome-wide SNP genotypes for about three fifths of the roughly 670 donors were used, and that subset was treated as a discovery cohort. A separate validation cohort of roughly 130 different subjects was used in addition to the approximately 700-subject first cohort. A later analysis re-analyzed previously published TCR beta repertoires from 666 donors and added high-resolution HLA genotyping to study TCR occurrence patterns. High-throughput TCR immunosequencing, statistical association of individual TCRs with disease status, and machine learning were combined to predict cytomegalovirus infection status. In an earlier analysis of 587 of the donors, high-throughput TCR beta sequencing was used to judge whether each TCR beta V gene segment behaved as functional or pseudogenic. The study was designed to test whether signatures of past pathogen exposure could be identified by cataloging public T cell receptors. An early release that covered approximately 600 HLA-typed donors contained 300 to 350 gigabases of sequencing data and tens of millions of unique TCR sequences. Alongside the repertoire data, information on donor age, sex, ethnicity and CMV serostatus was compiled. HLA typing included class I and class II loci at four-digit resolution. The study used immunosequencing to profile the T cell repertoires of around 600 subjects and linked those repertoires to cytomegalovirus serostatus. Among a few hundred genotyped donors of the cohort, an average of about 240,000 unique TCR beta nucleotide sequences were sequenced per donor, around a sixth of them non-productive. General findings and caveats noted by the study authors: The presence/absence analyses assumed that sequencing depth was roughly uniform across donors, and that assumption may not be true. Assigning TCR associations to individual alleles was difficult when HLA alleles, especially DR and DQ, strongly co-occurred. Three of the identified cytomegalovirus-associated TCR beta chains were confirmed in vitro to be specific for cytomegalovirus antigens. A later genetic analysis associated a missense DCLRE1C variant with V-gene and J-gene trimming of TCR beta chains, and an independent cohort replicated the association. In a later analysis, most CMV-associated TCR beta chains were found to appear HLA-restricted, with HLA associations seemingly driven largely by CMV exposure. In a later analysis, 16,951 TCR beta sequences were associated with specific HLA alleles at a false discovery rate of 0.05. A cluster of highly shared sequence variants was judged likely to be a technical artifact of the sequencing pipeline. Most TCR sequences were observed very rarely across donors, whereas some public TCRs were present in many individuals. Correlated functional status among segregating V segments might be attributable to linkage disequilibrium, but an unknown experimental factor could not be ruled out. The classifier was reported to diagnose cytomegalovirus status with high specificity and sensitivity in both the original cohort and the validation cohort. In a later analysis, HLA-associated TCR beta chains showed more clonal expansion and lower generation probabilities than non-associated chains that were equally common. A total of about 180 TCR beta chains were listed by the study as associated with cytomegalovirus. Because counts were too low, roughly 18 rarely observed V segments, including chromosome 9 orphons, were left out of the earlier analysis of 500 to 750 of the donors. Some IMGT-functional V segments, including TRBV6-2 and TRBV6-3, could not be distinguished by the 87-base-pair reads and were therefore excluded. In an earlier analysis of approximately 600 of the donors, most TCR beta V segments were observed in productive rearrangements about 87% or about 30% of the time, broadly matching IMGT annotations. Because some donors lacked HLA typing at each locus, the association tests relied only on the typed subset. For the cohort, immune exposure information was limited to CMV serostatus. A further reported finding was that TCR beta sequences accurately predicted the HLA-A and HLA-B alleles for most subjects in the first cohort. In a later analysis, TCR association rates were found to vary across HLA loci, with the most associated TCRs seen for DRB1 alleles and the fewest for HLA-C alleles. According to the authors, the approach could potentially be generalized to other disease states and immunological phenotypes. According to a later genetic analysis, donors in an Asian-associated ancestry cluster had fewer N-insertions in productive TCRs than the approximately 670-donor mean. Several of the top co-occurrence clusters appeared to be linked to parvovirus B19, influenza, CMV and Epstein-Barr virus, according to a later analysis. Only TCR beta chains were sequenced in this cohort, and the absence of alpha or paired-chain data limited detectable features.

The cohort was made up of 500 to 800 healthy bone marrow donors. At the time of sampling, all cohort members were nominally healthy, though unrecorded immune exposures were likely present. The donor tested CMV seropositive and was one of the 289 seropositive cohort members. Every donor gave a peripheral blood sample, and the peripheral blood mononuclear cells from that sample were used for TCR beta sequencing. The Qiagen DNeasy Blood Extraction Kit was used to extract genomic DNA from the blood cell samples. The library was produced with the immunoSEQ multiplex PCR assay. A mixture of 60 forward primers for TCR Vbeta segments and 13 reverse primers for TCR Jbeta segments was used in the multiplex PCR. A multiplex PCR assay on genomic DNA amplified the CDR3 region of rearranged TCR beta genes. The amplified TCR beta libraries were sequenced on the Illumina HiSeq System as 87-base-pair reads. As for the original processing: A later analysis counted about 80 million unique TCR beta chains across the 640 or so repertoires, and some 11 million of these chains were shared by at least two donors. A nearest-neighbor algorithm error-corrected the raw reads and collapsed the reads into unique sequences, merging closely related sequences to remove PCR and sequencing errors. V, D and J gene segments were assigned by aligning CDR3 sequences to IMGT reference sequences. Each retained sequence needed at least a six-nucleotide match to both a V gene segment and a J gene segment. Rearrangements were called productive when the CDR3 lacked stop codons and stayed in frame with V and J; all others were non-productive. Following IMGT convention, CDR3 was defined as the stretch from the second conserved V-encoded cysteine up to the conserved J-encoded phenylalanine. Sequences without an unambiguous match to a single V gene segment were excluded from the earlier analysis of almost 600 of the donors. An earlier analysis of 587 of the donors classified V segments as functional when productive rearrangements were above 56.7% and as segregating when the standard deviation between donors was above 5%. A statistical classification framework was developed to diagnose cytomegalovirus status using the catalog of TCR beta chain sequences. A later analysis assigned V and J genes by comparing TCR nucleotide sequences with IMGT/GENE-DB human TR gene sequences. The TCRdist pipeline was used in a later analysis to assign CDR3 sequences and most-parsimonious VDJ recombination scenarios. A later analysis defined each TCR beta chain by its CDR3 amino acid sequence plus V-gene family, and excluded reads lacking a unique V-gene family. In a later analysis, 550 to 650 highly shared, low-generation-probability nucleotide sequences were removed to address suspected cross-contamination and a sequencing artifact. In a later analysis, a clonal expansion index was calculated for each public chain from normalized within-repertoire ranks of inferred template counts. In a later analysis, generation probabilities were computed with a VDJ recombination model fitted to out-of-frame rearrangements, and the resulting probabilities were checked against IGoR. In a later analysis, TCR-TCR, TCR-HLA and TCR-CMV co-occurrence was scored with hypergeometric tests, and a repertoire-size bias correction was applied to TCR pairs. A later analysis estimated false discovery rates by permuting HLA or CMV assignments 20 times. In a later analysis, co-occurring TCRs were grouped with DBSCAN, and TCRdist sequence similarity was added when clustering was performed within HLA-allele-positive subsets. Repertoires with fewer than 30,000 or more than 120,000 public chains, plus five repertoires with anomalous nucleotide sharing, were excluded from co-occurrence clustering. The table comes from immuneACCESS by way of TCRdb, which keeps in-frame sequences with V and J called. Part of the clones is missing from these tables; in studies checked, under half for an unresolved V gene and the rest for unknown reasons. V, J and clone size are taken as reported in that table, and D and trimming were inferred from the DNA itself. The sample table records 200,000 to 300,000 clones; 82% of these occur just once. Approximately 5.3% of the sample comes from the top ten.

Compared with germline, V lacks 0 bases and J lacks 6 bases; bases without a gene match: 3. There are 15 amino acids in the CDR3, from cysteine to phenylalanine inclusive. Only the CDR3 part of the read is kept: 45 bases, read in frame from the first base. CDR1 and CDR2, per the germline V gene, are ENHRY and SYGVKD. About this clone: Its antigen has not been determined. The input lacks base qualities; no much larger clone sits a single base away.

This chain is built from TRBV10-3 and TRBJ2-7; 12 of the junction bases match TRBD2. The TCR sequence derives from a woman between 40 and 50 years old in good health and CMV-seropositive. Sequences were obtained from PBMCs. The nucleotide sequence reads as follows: TGTGCCATCAGTGAGTCGGGACTAGCGGGCATCGAGCAGTACTTC. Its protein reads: CAISESGLAGIEQYF.